This T cell receptor (beta chain) was captured in a study of blood T cell repertoires in COVID-19. On the study more broadly: PBMCs, B-cell-depleted T cells, or T cells provided the cDNA or gDNA that made up the material.

Seattle patients were enrolled while actively infected and followed longitudinally. The repertoire was sequenced with immunoSEQ multiplex PCR; TCRdb's copy has only in-frame clones and lacks some. The sample consists of around 300,000 clones, more than 80% of them appearing once. Deletions cut 4 bases from V and 5 bases from J, with 19 bases between. The CDR3 contains 16 residues. CDR1 is SGHKS, CDR2 YYEKEE, per germline (reference sequence). The rearrangement uses TRBV5-5 and TRBJ1-5; tentative D call: TRBD1 (6 bases). The receptor was derived from a woman between 45 and 65 years old with COVID-19, enrolled during active disease. Sequencing was done on a sample of peripheral blood. CDR3 protein: CASSKTTGNWDQPQHF. The CDR3 nucleotides are TGTGCCAGCAGCAAAACAACAGGGAACTGGGATCAGCCCCAGCATTTT.